This is a list of T cell receptor beta chains from one sample in a study of blood T cell repertoires in COVID-19. Profiled with immunoSEQ multiplex PCR; TCRdb holds only in-frame clones, not every one. The repertoire holds 87,000 or so clones, with 87% as singletons. The sequenced sample was peripheral blood. The receptors shown here come from a woman aged 50 to 60 with active or convalescent COVID-19. CDR3s include the opening cysteine and the closing phenylalanine or tryptophan. Fields, in order: clone size, J gene, D gene, V gene, CDR3 protein, CDR3 DNA. D genes are given only for firm matches. Size tells how often a clone was seen (once, few, many) or the class of an expanded clone, and some rows leave it out.

clone size: -
J gene: TRBJ1-1
D gene: -
V gene: TRBV29-1
CDR3 protein: CSVEDPTVTEAFF
CDR3 DNA: TGCAGCGTTGAAGATCCGACAGTTACTGAAGCTTTCTTT

clone size: -
J gene: TRBJ1-1
D gene: -
V gene: TRBV6-5
CDR3 protein: CASSYSIAGNEGEAFF
CDR3 DNA: TGTGCCAGCAGTTACTCAATCGCGGGGAATGAAGGTGAAGCTTTCTTT

clone size: -
J gene: TRBJ2-6
D gene: -
V gene: TRBV18
CDR3 protein: CASSHQTGPGANVLTF
CDR3 DNA: TGTGCCAGCTCACACCAGACAGGTCCTGGGGCCAACGTCCTGACTTTC

clone size: -
J gene: TRBJ2-1
D gene: -
V gene: TRBV7-3
CDR3 protein: CASSLTAWQANEQFF
CDR3 DNA: TGTGCCAGCAGCTTAACGGCCTGGCAGGCCAATGAGCAGTTCTTC

clone size: -
J gene: TRBJ1-1
D gene: TRBD1
V gene: TRBV30
CDR3 protein: CAWTTGGGTEAFF
CDR3 DNA: TGTGCCTGGACAACAGGGGGAGGGACTGAAGCTTTCTTT

clone size: -
J gene: TRBJ2-1
D gene: -
V gene: TRBV18
CDR3 protein: CASSPRGDNEQFF
CDR3 DNA: TGTGCCAGCTCACCACGCGGGGACAATGAGCAGTTCTTC

clone size: -
J gene: TRBJ2-7
D gene: -
V gene: TRBV3-1/TRBV3-2
CDR3 protein: CASRRDRRWYF
CDR3 DNA: TGTGCCAGCAGGCGGGACAGACGGTGGTACTTC

clone size: few
J gene: TRBJ2-7
D gene: TRBD1
V gene: TRBV7-2
CDR3 protein: CASSPTGGRSGEQYF
CDR3 DNA: TGTGCCAGCAGCCCCACAGGGGGCAGGTCGGGCGAGCAGTACTTC

clone size: -
J gene: TRBJ1-2
D gene: -
V gene: TRBV2
CDR3 protein: CASSEATGYGYTF
CDR3 DNA: TGTGCCAGCAGTGAAGCTACGGGGTATGGCTACACCTTC

clone size: -
J gene: TRBJ2-3
D gene: TRBD2
V gene: TRBV9
CDR3 protein: CASSSLTAGGTDTQYF
CDR3 DNA: TGTGCCAGCAGCTCTCTAACGGCGGGAGGCACAGATACGCAGTATTTT

clone size: -
J gene: TRBJ1-1
D gene: -
V gene: TRBV28
CDR3 protein: CASSTPGVRAFF
CDR3 DNA: TGTGCCAGCAGTACCCCAGGGGTAAGGGCTTTCTTT

clone size: -
J gene: TRBJ2-7
D gene: -
V gene: TRBV6-1
CDR3 protein: CASSEQSQGEQYF
CDR3 DNA: TGTGCCAGCAGTGAACAATCGCAGGGCGAGCAGTACTTC

clone size: -
J gene: TRBJ1-2
D gene: -
V gene: TRBV6-5
CDR3 protein: CASTRNHGYTF
CDR3 DNA: TGTGCCAGTACCAGGAATCATGGCTACACCTTC

clone size: -
J gene: TRBJ1-2
D gene: TRBD1
V gene: TRBV3-1/TRBV3-2
CDR3 protein: CASSQWAGGTGYGYTF
CDR3 DNA: TGTGCCAGCAGCCAATGGGCAGGGGGAACGGGCTATGGCTACACCTTC

clone size: -
J gene: TRBJ2-5
D gene: TRBD1
V gene: TRBV9
CDR3 protein: CASSVRQGAETQYF
CDR3 DNA: TGTGCCAGCAGCGTAAGACAGGGGGCTGAGACCCAGTACTTC

clone size: -
J gene: TRBJ2-1
D gene: TRBD1
V gene: TRBV7-3
CDR3 protein: CASSLRGQGYNEQFF
CDR3 DNA: TGTGCCAGCAGCTTACGTGGACAGGGGTACAATGAGCAGTTCTTC

clone size: -
J gene: TRBJ2-7
D gene: -
V gene: TRBV5-8
CDR3 protein: CASSPGGTVNYEQYF
CDR3 DNA: TGTGCCAGCAGCCCCGGCGGGACAGTCAACTACGAGCAGTACTTC

clone size: -
J gene: TRBJ2-7
D gene: -
V gene: TRBV7-3
CDR3 protein: CASSFGGDTAYEQYF
CDR3 DNA: TGTGCCAGCAGCTTTGGAGGCGACACCGCATACGAGCAGTACTTC

clone size: -
J gene: TRBJ1-1
D gene: -
V gene: TRBV6-4
CDR3 protein: CASRRDINTEAFF
CDR3 DNA: TGTGCCAGCAGAAGAGACATAAACACTGAAGCTTTCTTT

clone size: -
J gene: TRBJ1-1
D gene: TRBD1
V gene: TRBV10-3
CDR3 protein: CAITPTGSTEAFF
CDR3 DNA: TGTGCCATCACCCCGACAGGGAGTACTGAAGCTTTCTTT

clone size: -
J gene: TRBJ1-1
D gene: TRBD1
V gene: TRBV7-2
CDR3 protein: CASGGTGINTEAFF
CDR3 DNA: TGTGCCAGCGGGGGGACAGGGATCAACACTGAAGCTTTCTTT

clone size: -
J gene: TRBJ1-2
D gene: TRBD1
V gene: TRBV6-2/TRBV6-3
CDR3 protein: CASSNGQGGLAYGYTF
CDR3 DNA: TGTGCCAGCAGTAACGGACAGGGCGGCCTGGCCTATGGCTACACCTTC

clone size: -
J gene: TRBJ2-7
D gene: -
V gene: TRBV7-2
CDR3 protein: CASSLTPGEQYF
CDR3 DNA: TGTGCCAGCAGCCTCACTCCCGGCGAGCAGTACTTC

clone size: -
J gene: TRBJ1-1
D gene: TRBD1
V gene: TRBV25-1
CDR3 protein: CASSEYTGTGSEAFF
CDR3 DNA: TGTGCCAGCAGTGAATATACAGGGACAGGGTCTGAAGCTTTCTTT

clone size: once
J gene: TRBJ1-1
D gene: -
V gene: TRBV4-1
CDR3 protein: CASKVDGPNTEAFF
CDR3 DNA: TGCGCCAGCAAAGTTGATGGGCCGAACACTGAAGCTTTCTTT

clone size: -
J gene: TRBJ2-7
D gene: TRBD2
V gene: TRBV30
CDR3 protein: CAFSAGGREQYF
CDR3 DNA: TGTGCCTTTAGTGCGGGGGGTCGGGAGCAGTACTTC

clone size: -
J gene: TRBJ1-6
D gene: TRBD1
V gene: TRBV5-4
CDR3 protein: CASSVMGQDNSPLHF
CDR3 DNA: TGTGCCAGCAGCGTGATGGGACAGGACAATTCACCCCTCCACTTT

clone size: -
J gene: TRBJ1-1
D gene: -
V gene: TRBV5-4
CDR3 protein: CASSLVGRGHNEAFF
CDR3 DNA: TGTGCCAGCAGCTTGGTTGGTAGGGGACACAATGAAGCTTTCTTT

clone size: -
J gene: TRBJ1-1
D gene: -
V gene: TRBV10-3
CDR3 protein: CAISVRAFEGAFF
CDR3 DNA: TGTGCCATCAGTGTGAGGGCTTTTGAGGGTGCTTTCTTT

clone size: -
J gene: TRBJ2-2
D gene: -
V gene: TRBV29-1
CDR3 protein: CSIGNAGGKVPGELFF
CDR3 DNA: TGCAGCATTGGTAACGCTGGGGGCAAAGTCCCCGGGGAGCTGTTTTTT

clone size: -
J gene: TRBJ1-5
D gene: -
V gene: TRBV30
CDR3 protein: CAWSVGLEGDQHF
CDR3 DNA: TGTGCCTGGAGTGTAGGGCTGGAGGGAGACCAGCATTTT

clone size: -
J gene: TRBJ1-1
D gene: -
V gene: TRBV7-2
CDR3 protein: CASSLAVQMGTEAFF
CDR3 DNA: TGTGCCAGCAGCTTAGCAGTACAGATGGGCACTGAAGCTTTCTTT

clone size: -
J gene: TRBJ2-3
D gene: TRBD2
V gene: TRBV9
CDR3 protein: CASRTSGDGDTQYF
CDR3 DNA: TGTGCCAGCAGGACTAGCGGGGACGGGGATACGCAGTATTTT

clone size: -
J gene: TRBJ1-6
D gene: -
V gene: TRBV6-6
CDR3 protein: CASSLAGAGVDSPLHF
CDR3 DNA: TGTGCCAGCAGTCTGGCTGGGGCAGGGGTGGATTCACCCCTCCACTTT

clone size: -
J gene: TRBJ1-3
D gene: TRBD1
V gene: TRBV5-4
CDR3 protein: CASSLATGASGNTIYF
CDR3 DNA: TGTGCCAGCAGCTTGGCGACAGGGGCATCTGGAAACACCATATATTTT

clone size: -
J gene: TRBJ1-6
D gene: -
V gene: TRBV3-1/TRBV3-2
CDR3 protein: CASRAVSYNSPLHF
CDR3 DNA: TGTGCCAGCAGGGCAGTCTCCTATAATTCACCCCTCCACTTT

clone size: few
J gene: TRBJ1-2
D gene: -
V gene: TRBV11-2
CDR3 protein: CASSSRGAGLRGYTF
CDR3 DNA: TGTGCCAGCAGCTCTCGGGGAGCAGGCTTGAGGGGCTACACCTTC

clone size: -
J gene: TRBJ1-1
D gene: -
V gene: TRBV20-1
CDR3 protein: CSAGRNTEAFF
CDR3 DNA: TGCAGTGCTGGCCGGAACACTGAAGCTTTCTTT

clone size: -
J gene: TRBJ1-2
D gene: -
V gene: TRBV7-2
CDR3 protein: CASSSDRPSTYGYTF
CDR3 DNA: TGTGCCAGCAGCTCAGACAGGCCATCTACCTATGGCTACACCTTC

clone size: -
J gene: TRBJ2-7
D gene: TRBD1
V gene: TRBV30
CDR3 protein: CAWKGPGQGYEQYF
CDR3 DNA: TGTGCCTGGAAAGGTCCCGGACAGGGTTACGAGCAGTACTTC

clone size: -
J gene: TRBJ1-2
D gene: -
V gene: TRBV27
CDR3 protein: CASSSKWGEVGWYGYTF
CDR3 DNA: TGTGCCAGCAGCTCAAAATGGGGGGAGGTCGGGTGGTATGGCTACACCTTC

clone size: -
J gene: TRBJ2-1
D gene: TRBD2
V gene: TRBV7-3
CDR3 protein: CASSLIVGGDQFF
CDR3 DNA: TGTGCCAGCAGCTTAATCGTTGGGGGGGACCAGTTCTTC

clone size: -
J gene: TRBJ2-7
D gene: -
V gene: TRBV19
CDR3 protein: CASKNRDGSEQYF
CDR3 DNA: TGTGCCAGTAAGAACAGGGACGGCTCTGAGCAGTACTTC

clone size: few
J gene: TRBJ2-5
D gene: TRBD1
V gene: TRBV12-5
CDR3 protein: CASGLGDRGLSETQYF
CDR3 DNA: TGTGCTAGTGGTTTGGGGGACAGGGGGCTTTCGGAGACCCAGTACTTC

clone size: -
J gene: TRBJ2-3
D gene: TRBD2
V gene: TRBV3-1/TRBV3-2
CDR3 protein: CASSLRLRGGVADTQYF
CDR3 DNA: TGTGCCAGCAGCCTCCGGTTGCGGGGGGGGGTTGCAGATACGCAGTATTTT

clone size: -
J gene: TRBJ2-3
D gene: TRBD2
V gene: TRBV5-1
CDR3 protein: CASSRQTSGGASDTQYF
CDR3 DNA: TGCGCCAGCAGCCGACAGACTAGCGGGGGGGCGTCAGATACGCAGTATTTT

clone size: -
J gene: TRBJ1-2
D gene: -
V gene: TRBV29-1
CDR3 protein: CSVDDRIYGYTF
CDR3 DNA: TGCAGCGTAGATGACAGAATCTATGGCTACACCTTC

clone size: -
J gene: TRBJ2-1
D gene: -
V gene: TRBV24-1
CDR3 protein: CATSDSDGSNEQFF
CDR3 DNA: TGTGCCACCAGTGATTCCGACGGGAGCAATGAGCAGTTCTTC

clone size: -
J gene: TRBJ2-6
D gene: -
V gene: TRBV2
CDR3 protein: CASSSSSGANVLTF
CDR3 DNA: TGTGCCAGCAGTTCCTCTTCTGGGGCCAACGTCCTGACTTTC

clone size: -
J gene: TRBJ2-3
D gene: -
V gene: TRBV9
CDR3 protein: CASSVEASSTDTQYF
CDR3 DNA: TGTGCCAGCAGCGTAGAGGCTAGCAGCACAGATACGCAGTATTTT

clone size: -
J gene: TRBJ1-4
D gene: TRBD1
V gene: TRBV7-9
CDR3 protein: CASSSRDRGRGEKLFF
CDR3 DNA: TGTGCCAGCAGCTCCCGGGACAGGGGGCGAGGGGAAAAACTGTTTTTT

clone size: -
J gene: TRBJ1-1
D gene: -
V gene: TRBV27
CDR3 protein: CASHTRQNTEAFF
CDR3 DNA: TGTGCCAGCCACACTAGACAGAACACTGAAGCTTTCTTT

clone size: -
J gene: TRBJ1-2
D gene: -
V gene: TRBV3-1/TRBV3-2
CDR3 protein: CASSRQSGGTNYGYTF
CDR3 DNA: TGTGCCAGCAGCCGGCAGAGCGGTGGGACTAACTATGGCTACACCTTC

clone size: -
J gene: TRBJ2-7
D gene: TRBD1
V gene: TRBV24-1
CDR3 protein: CATSDPRQGSYEQYF
CDR3 DNA: TGTGCCACCAGTGACCCGAGACAGGGTTCCTACGAGCAGTACTTC

clone size: -
J gene: TRBJ1-2
D gene: -
V gene: TRBV30
CDR3 protein: CAWSASGTPGDGYTF
CDR3 DNA: TGTGCCTGGAGTGCATCCGGGACTCCCGGGGATGGCTACACCTTC